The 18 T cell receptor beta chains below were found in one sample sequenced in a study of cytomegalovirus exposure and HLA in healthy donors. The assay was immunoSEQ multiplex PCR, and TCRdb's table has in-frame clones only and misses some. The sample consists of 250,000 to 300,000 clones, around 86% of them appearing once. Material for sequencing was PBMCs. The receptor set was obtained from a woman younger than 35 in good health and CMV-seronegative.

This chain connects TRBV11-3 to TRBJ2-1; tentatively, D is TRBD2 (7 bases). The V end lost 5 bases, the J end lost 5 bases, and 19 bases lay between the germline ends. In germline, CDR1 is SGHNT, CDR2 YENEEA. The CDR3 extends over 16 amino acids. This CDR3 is CASSEIGGANNNEQFF. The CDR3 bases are TGTGCCAGCAGCGAGATTGGGGGGGCCAATAACAATGAGCAGTTCTTC.

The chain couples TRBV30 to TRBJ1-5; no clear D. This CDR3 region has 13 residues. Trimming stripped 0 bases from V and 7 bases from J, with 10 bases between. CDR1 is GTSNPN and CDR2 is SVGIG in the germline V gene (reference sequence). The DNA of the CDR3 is TGTGCCTGGAGTGTAGCGGGAAACCAGCCCCAGCATTTT. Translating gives CAWSVAGNQPQHF.

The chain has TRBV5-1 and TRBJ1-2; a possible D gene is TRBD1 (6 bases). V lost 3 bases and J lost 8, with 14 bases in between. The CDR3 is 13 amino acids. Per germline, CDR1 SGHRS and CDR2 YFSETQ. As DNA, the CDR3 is TGCGCCAGCAGCTCACAGGGCTTGGGGGGCTACACCTTC. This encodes CASSSQGLGGYTF.

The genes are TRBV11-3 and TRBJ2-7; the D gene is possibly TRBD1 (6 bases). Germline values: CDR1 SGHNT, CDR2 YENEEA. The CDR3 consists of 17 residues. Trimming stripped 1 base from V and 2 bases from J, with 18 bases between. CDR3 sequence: CASSLALDSLIPYEQYF. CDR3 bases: TGTGCCAGCAGCTTAGCCTTGGACAGCCTTATTCCCTACGAGCAGTACTTC.

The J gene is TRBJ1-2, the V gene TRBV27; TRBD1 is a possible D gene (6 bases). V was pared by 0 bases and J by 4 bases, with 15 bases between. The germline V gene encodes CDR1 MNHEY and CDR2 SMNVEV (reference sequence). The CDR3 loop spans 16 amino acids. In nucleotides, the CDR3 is TGTGCCAGCAGTTTATCGGGCCTACAGGGAGTCTATGGCTACACCTTC. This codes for CASSLSGLQGVYGYTF.

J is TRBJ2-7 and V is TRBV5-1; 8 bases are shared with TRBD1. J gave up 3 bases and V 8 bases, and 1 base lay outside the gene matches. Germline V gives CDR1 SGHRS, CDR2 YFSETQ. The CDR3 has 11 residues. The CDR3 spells CASGQGYEQYF. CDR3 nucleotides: TGCGCCAGTGGACAGGGCTACGAGCAGTACTTC. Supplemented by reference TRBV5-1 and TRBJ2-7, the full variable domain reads KAGVTQTPRYLIKTRGQQVTLSCSPISGHRSVSWYQQTPGQGLQFLFEYFSETQRNKGNFPGRFSGRQFSNSRSEMNVSTLELGDSALYLCASGQGYEQYFGPGTRLTVT.

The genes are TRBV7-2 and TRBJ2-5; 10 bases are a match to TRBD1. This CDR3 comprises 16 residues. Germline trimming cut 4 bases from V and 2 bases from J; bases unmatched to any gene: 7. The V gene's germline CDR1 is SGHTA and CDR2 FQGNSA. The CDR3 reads CASSSLPGQGQETQYF. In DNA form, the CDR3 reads TGTGCCAGCAGCTCGCTACCGGGACAGGGGCAAGAGACCCAGTACTTC.

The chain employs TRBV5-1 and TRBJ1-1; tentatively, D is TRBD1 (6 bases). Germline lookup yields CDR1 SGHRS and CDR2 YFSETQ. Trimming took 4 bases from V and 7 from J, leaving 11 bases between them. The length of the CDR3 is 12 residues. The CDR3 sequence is CASSQRTDEAFF. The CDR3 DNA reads TGCGCCAGCAGCCAAAGGACAGATGAAGCTTTCTTT.

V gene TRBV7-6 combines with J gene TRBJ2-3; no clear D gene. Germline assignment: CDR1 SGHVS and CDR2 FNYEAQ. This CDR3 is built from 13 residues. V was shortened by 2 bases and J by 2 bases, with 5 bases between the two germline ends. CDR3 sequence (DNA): TGTGCCAGCAGCTTAAGCCCCACAGATACGCAGTATTTT. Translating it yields CASSLSPTDTQYF. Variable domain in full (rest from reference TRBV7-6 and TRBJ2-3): GAGVSQSPRYKVTKRGQDVALRCDPISGHVSLYWYRQALGQGPEFLTYFNYEAQQDKSGLPNDRFSAERPEGSISTLTIQRTEQRDSAMYRCASSLSPTDTQYFGPGTRLTVL.

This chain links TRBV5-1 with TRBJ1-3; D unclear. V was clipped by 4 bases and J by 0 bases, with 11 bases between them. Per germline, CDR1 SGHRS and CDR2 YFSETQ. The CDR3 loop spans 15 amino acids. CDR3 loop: CASSREPSSGNTIYF. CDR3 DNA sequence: TGCGCCAGCAGCCGGGAGCCCAGCTCTGGAAACACCATATATTTT. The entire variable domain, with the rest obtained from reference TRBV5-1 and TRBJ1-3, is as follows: KAGVTQTPRYLIKTRGQQVTLSCSPISGHRSVSWYQQTPGQGLQFLFEYFSETQRNKGNFPGRFSGRQFSNSRSEMNVSTLELGDSALYLCASSREPSSGNTIYFGEGSWLTVV.

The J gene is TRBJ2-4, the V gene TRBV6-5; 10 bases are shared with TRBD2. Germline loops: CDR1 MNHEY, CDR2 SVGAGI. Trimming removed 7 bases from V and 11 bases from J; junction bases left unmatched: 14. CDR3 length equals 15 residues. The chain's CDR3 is CASTLPASGRGVQYF. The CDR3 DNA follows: TGTGCCAGCACCCTGCCGGCTAGCGGGAGAGGAGTTCAGTACTTC.

The CDR3 bases are TGTGCCACCAGCCAGCCGGGACAGCCCCATCAGCCCCAGCATTTT. This translates into CATSQPGQPHQPQHF. This rearrangement joins TRBV15 to TRBJ1-5, with 7 bases aligning to TRBD1. The junction had 9 bases not matched to a gene; V was cut back by 5 bases and J by 5 bases. The CDR3 is 15 amino acids. Looked up from germline, CDR1 is LNHNV and CDR2 is YYDKDF (reference sequence). Based on the CDR3 plus reference TRBV15 and TRBJ1-5, the full variable domain is DAMVIQNPRYQVTQFGKPVTLSCSQTLNHNVMYWYQQKSSQAPKLLFHYYDKDFNNEADTPDNFQSRRPNTSFCFLDIRSPGLGDTAMYLCATSQPGQPHQPQHFGDGTRLSIL.

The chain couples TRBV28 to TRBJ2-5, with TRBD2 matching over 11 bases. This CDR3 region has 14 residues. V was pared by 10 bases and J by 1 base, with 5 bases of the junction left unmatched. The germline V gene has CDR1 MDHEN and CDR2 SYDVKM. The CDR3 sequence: CATLTSGVQETQYF. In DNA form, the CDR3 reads TGTGCCACCCTGACTAGCGGGGTCCAAGAGACCCAGTACTTC.

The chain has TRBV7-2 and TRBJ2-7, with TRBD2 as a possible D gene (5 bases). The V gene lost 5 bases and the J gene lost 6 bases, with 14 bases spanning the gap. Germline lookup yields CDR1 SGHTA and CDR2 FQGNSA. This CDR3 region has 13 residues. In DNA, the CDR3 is TGTGCCAGCAGCCTTCGACGGGGAGCCGAGCAGTACTTC. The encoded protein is CASSLRRGAEQYF. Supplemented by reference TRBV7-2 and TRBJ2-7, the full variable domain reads GAGVSQSPSNKVTEKGKDVELRCDPISGHTALYWYRQSLGQGLEFLIYFQGNSAPDKSGLPSDRFSAERTGGSVSTLTIQRTQQEDSAVYLCASSLRRGAEQYFGPGTRLTVT.

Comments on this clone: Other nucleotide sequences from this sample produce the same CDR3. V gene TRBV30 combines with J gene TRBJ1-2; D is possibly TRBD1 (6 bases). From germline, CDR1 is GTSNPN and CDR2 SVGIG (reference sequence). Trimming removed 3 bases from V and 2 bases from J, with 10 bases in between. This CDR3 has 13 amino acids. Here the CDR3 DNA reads TGTGCCTGGAGCTCGACAGGCAACTATGGCTACACCTTC. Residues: CAWSSTGNYGYTF.

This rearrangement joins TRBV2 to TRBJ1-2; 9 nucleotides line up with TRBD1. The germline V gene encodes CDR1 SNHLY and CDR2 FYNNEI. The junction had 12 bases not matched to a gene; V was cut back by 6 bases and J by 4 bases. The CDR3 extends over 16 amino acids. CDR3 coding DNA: TGTGCCAGCAGCCAGGGACAGGGCGGGGAGGGCTATGGCTACACCTTC. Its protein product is CASSQGQGGEGYGYTF.

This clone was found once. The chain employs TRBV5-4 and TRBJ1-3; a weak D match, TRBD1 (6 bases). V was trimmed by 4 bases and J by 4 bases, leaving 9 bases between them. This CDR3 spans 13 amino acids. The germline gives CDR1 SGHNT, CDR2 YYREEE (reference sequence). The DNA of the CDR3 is TGTGCCAGCAGCCCGACAGGAGGAAACACCATATATTTT. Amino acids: CASSPTGGNTIYF.

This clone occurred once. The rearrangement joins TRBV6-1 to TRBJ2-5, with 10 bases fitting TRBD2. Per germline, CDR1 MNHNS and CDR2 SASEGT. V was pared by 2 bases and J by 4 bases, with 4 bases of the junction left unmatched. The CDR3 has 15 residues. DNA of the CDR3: TGTGCCAGCAGTGAAACTAGGACTAGCGGAGAGACCCAGTACTTC. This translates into CASSETRTSGETQYF.